This TCR beta chain was documented in a study of CD8+CD57+ T cells in acquired aplastic anemia (dated by TCRdb to the late 2010s). Study-level background: On average, sorted CD4+ and CD8+ cells yielded about 3 ug of extracted DNA, with a range of roughly 0.17 to 27.4 ug. CD8+CD57+ expansion was defined as a frequency above the mean frequency observed in healthy subjects. General conclusions and limits of the study: No significant difference in CD8+ Simpson's diversity was found between patients and healthy controls (P=0.060). Roughly 31 CD8+ CDR3 sequences were shared between patients and controls but appeared highly expressed in patients and within their immunodominant clones.

According to the germline V gene, CDR1 reads SGDLS and CDR2 reads YYNGEE. The CDR3 contains 16 residues, cysteine and phenylalanine counted. The retained sequence is limited to the CDR3, 48 bases, with the frame set at the first base. The V and J ends are trimmed by 0 bases and 11 bases, leaving 20 bases between them. With regard to this clonotype: Its antigen remains undetermined. Qualities for individual bases were not recorded, and no much larger clone is one base off.

Genomic DNA was used as template for profiling of TCR beta VDJ combinations and CDR3 sequences. An Illumina HiSeq 2000 was the platform used for TCR repertoire sequencing. On the study's bioinformatics: Repertoires were assessed using TRBV/TRBJ rearrangement plots, CDR3 size and DJ length profiles, and Simpson's diversity index. The immunodominant clone was defined as the most abundant DNA sequence in deep sequencing data. CDR3 amino acid sequences were screened for sharing across subjects and compared with published repertoires and the VDJdb database. In-frame beta chains were kept once TCRdb had trimmed the public reads at Q25 with fastp and called clones with MiXCR. Entries are consolidated by CDR3 protein sequence, retaining the most common genes and DNA. The V and J calls shown here were made by TCRdb, not taken from the authors' results. The sample table records fewer than 300,000 distinct CDR3 sequences; around 82% of these occur just once. Clones ranked in the top ten supply less than 50% of the sample.

Expansion of CD8+CD57+ cells had been shown by flow cytometry in the patients chosen for sequencing. All patients had severe acquired aplastic anemia diagnosed by International Study of Aplastic Anemia and Agranulocytosis and Camitta criteria. No patient had received any therapy when blood was sampled. In this study, sorted CD4+ and CD8+ T cells from the blood of healthy subjects and of severe aplastic anemia patients had their TCR repertoires deep-sequenced. In the USA, patient enrollment took place under clinicaltrials.gov protocols 00001620, 01623167, 00001397, 00071045, 00081523 and 00961064. Ficoll-Paque density gradient centrifugation was used to isolate peripheral blood mononuclear cells. Before DNA extraction, CD4+ and CD8+ T cells were sorted with FACS or magnetic beads.

Material: sorted CD4+, CD8+, or CD8+CD57+ T cells (not recorded which) from PBMCs. The V and J genes are TRBV9 and TRBJ2-2, with the identity of the D gene unclear. The sequence derives from a human donor with aplastic anemia. At the DNA level, the sequence is TGTGCCAGCAGCGTAGGGTCAGATACACACTCCGTTGAGCTGTTTTTT. Its protein product is CASSVGSDTHSVELFF.